The rows below give T cell receptor beta chains drawn from one sample of a study of CD8 T cells in Susac syndrome. TCRdb redid the calling of the immunoSEQ multiplex PCR reads with MiXCR, one entry per CDR3 protein. The table lists 140,000 to 150,000 distinct CDR3 sequences, approximately 94% of them singletons. Sequencing used CD4+ T cells from PBMCs. The receptors originated from a human donor with Susac syndrome. Each CDR3 is given with its conserved first and last residue. D genes are given only for firm matches. A row's size may be missing; if present it is once, few, many or a size class.

clone_size: .; d_call: .; v_call: TRBV28; j_call: TRBJ2-3; cdr3_nt: TGTGCCAGCAGCCTAATGGTGCCTAGCACAGATACGCAGTATTTT; cdr3_aa: CASSLMVPSTDTQYF
clone_size: .; d_call: .; v_call: TRBV14; j_call: TRBJ2-3; cdr3_nt: TGTGCCAGCAGCCGAGATCGGTCGGGCCTAGATACGCAGTATTTT; cdr3_aa: CASSRDRSGLDTQYF
clone_size: .; d_call: .; v_call: TRBV29-1; j_call: TRBJ2-1; cdr3_nt: TGCAGCGTTGGACGGGATCACTCCTACAATGAGCAGTTCTTC; cdr3_aa: CSVGRDHSYNEQFF
clone_size: .; d_call: .; v_call: TRBV2; j_call: TRBJ2-6; cdr3_nt: TGTGCCAGCAGTATCGGGTTCTCTGGGGCCAACGTCCTGACTTTC; cdr3_aa: CASSIGFSGANVLTF
clone_size: .; d_call: TRBD1; v_call: TRBV25-1; j_call: TRBJ1-5; cdr3_nt: TGTGCCAGCAGACCAGGGGGGGATCAGCCCCAGCATTTT; cdr3_aa: CASRPGGDQPQHF
clone_size: .; d_call: TRBD2; v_call: TRBV3-1; j_call: TRBJ2-7; cdr3_nt: TGTGCCAGCAGCCGGACTAGCGGGAGCTACGAGCAGTACTTC; cdr3_aa: CASSRTSGSYEQYF
clone_size: .; d_call: TRBD1; v_call: TRBV4-1; j_call: TRBJ1-4; cdr3_nt: TGCGCCAGCAGCCAAGATGGACAGGGGCGAGGAGAAAAACTGTTTTTT; cdr3_aa: CASSQDGQGRGEKLFF
clone_size: .; d_call: .; v_call: TRBV20-1; j_call: TRBJ2-7; cdr3_nt: TGCAGTGCTCCCCGCGGAGGCTCGAGCTCCTACGAGCAGTACTTC; cdr3_aa: CSAPRGGSSSYEQYF
clone_size: .; d_call: TRBD2; v_call: TRBV3-1; j_call: TRBJ2-1; cdr3_nt: TGTGCCAGCAGCCGACTAGCAGCTAACAATGAGCAGTTCTTC; cdr3_aa: CASSRLAANNEQFF
clone_size: once; d_call: .; v_call: TRBV29-1; j_call: TRBJ2-3; cdr3_nt: TGCAGCGTTGTATTGGGGGGGCGGTCGGGAGATACGCAGTATTTT; cdr3_aa: CSVVLGGRSGDTQYF
clone_size: .; d_call: TRBD1; v_call: TRBV2; j_call: TRBJ2-5; cdr3_nt: TGTGCCAGCAGGTCGACAGGGATCGGGCTAGAAGAGACCCAGTACTTC; cdr3_aa: CASRSTGIGLEETQYF
clone_size: .; d_call: .; v_call: TRBV12-3/TRBV12-4; j_call: TRBJ2-7; cdr3_nt: TGTGCCAGCAGTCCCCAGGGGAGGCCCCACGAGCAGTACTTC; cdr3_aa: CASSPQGRPHEQYF
clone_size: once; d_call: .; v_call: TRBV29-1; j_call: TRBJ2-7; cdr3_nt: TGCAGCGTTGGCAGGGGTTATTACGAGCAGTACTTC; cdr3_aa: CSVGRGYYEQYF
clone_size: .; d_call: .; v_call: TRBV20-1; j_call: TRBJ1-1; cdr3_nt: TGCAGTGCTAGCACCAGGGTGTCATTATTGAGTACTGAAGCTTTCTTT; cdr3_aa: CSASTRVSLLSTEAFF
clone_size: .; d_call: TRBD1; v_call: TRBV5-4; j_call: TRBJ2-5; cdr3_nt: TGTGCCAGCAGCTTCGGGCAGGGGGTTGAGACCCAGTACTTC; cdr3_aa: CASSFGQGVETQYF
clone_size: once; d_call: .; v_call: TRBV12-3/TRBV12-4; j_call: TRBJ1-5; cdr3_nt: TGTGCCAGCAGTTTATCACAGGGTTCCCTCGGGGCCCAGCATTTT; cdr3_aa: CASSLSQGSLGAQHF